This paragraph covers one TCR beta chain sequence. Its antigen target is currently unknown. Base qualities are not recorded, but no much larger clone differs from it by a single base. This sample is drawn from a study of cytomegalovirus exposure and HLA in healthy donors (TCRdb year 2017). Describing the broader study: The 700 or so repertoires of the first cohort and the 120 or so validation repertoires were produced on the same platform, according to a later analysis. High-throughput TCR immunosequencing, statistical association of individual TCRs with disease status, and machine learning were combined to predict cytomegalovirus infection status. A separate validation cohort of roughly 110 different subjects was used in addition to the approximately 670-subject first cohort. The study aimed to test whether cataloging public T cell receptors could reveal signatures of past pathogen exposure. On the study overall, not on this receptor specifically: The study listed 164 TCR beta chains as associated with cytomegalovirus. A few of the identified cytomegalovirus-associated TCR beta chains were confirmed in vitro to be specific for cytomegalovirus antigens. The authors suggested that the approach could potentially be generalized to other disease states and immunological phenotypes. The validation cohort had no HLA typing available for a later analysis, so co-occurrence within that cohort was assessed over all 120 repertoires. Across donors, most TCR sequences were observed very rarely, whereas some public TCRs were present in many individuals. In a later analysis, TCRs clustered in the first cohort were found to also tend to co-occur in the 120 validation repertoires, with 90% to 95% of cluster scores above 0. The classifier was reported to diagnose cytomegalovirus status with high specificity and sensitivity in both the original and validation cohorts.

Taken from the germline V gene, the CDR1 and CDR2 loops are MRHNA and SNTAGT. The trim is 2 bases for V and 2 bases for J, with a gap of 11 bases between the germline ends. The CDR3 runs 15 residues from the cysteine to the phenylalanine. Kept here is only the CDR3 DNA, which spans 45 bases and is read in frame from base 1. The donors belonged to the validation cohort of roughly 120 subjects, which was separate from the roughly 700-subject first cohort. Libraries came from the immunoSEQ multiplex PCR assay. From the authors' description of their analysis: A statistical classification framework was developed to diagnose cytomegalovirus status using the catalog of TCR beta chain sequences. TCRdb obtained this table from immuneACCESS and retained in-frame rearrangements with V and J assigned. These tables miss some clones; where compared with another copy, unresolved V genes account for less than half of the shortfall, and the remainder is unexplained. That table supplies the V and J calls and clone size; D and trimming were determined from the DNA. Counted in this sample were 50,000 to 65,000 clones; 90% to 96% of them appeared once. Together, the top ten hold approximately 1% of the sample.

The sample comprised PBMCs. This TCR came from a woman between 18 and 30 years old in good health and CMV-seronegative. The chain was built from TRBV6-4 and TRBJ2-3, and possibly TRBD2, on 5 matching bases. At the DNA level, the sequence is TGTGCCAGCAGTGACGGCCCCGGGGACACAGATACGCAGTATTTT. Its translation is CASSDGPGDTDTQYF.